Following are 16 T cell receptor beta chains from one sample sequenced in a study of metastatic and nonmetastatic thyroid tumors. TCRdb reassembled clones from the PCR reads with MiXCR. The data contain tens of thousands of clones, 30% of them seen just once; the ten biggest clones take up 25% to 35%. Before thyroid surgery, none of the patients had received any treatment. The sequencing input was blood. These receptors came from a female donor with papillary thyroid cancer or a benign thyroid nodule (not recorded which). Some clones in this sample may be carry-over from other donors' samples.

The CDR3 protein is CSARDVGPRAGRYEQYV. The CDR3 nucleotides read TGCAGTGCTAGAGATGTAGGGCCGAGAGCGGGGCGCTACGAGCAGTACGTC. The chain links TRBV20-1 to TRBJ2-7, with 7 bases aligning to TRBD2. V dropped 0 bases and J dropped 3; count of bases not matched to a gene: 14. CDR3 length equals 17 residues. In germline, CDR1 is DFQATT, CDR2 SNEGSKA (reference sequence).

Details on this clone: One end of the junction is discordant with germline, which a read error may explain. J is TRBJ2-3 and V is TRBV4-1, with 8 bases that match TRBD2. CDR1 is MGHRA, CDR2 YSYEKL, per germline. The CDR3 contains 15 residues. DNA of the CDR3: TGCGCGAGCAGCCAAAAAGCGGGAGTGGCTGATAAGCAGTATTTT. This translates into CASSQKAGVADKQYF.

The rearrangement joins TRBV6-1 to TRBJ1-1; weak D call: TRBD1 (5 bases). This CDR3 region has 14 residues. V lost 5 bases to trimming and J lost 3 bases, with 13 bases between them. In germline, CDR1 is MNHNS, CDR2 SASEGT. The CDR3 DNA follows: TGTGCCAGCAGTAGATATGGAGGGGACACTGAAGCTTTCTTT. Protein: CASSRYGGDTEAFF.

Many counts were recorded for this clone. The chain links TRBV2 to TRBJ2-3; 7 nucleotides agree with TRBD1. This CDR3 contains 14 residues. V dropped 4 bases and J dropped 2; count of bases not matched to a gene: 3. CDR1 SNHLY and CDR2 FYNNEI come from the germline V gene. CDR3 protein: CASSGGQYTDTQYF. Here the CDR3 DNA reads TGTGCCAGCAGTGGGGGACAGTACACAGATACGCAGTATTTT. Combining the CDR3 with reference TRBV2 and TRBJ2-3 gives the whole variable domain EPEVTQTPSHQVTQMGQEVILRCVPISNHLYFYWYRQILGQKVEFLVSFYNNEISEKSEIFDDQFSVERPDGSNFTLKIRSTKLEDSAMYFCASSGGQYTDTQYFGPGTRLTVL.

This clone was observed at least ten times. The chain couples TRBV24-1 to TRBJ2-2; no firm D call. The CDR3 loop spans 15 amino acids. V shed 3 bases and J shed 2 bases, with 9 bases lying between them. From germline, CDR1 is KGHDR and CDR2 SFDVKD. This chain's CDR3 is CATSDTGFNTGELFF. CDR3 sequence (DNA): TGTGCCACCAGTGATACTGGATTTAACACCGGGGAGCTGTTTTTT.

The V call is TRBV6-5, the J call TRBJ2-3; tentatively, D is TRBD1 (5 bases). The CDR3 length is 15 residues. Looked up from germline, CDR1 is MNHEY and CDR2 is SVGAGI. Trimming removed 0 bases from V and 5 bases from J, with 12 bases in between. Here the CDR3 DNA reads TGTGCCAGCAGTTACTCGGGGCAGACATTAGATACGCAGTATTTT. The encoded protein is CASSYSGQTLDTQYF.

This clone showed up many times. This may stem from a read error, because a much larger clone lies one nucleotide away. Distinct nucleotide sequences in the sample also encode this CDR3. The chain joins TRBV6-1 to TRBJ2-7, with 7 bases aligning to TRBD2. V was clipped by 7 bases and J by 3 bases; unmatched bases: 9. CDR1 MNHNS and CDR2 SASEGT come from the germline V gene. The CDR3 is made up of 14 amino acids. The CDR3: CASTTTERGYEQYF. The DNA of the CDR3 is TGTGCCAGCACCACGACTGAGCGGGGCTACGAGCAGTACTTC.

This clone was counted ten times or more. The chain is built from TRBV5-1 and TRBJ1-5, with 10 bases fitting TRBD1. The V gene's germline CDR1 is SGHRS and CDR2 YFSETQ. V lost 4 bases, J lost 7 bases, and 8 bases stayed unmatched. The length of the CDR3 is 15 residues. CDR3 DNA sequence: TGCGCCAGCAGCCTGACAGGGGGCGCCCAGCAGCCCCAGCATTTT. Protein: CASSLTGGAQQPQHF.

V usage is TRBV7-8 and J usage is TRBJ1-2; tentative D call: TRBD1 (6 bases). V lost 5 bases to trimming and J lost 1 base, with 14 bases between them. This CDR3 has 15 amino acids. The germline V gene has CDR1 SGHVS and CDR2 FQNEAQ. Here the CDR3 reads CASSQDIQGNYGYTF. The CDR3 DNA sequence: TGTGCCAGCAGCCAAGATATACAGGGTAACTATGGCTACACCTTC.

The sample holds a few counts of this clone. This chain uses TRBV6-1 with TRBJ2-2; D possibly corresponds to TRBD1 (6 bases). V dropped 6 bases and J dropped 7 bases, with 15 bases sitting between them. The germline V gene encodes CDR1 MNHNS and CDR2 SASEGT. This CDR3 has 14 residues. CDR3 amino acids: CASSQSWTDGELFF. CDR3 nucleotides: TGTGCCAGCAGCCAATCCTGGACAGACGGGGAGCTGTTTTTT.

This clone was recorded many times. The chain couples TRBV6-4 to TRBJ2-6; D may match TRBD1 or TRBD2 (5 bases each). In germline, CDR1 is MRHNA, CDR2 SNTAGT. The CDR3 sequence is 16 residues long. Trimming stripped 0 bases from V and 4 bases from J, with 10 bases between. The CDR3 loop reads CASSDSSGHGANVLTF. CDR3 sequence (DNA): TGTGCCAGCAGTGACTCGTCGGGGCACGGGGCCAACGTCCTGACTTTC.

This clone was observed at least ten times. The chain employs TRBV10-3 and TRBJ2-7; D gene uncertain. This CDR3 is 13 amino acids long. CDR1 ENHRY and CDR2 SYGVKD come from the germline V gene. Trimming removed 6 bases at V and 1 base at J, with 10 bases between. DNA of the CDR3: TGTGCCATCAGGACCGACACTTCCTACGAGCAGTACTTC. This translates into CAIRTDTSYEQYF.

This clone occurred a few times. CDR3 DNA sequence: TGCGCCAGCAGCGAACAACAGGGGGTAGATCAGCCCCAGCATTTT. Translation: CASSEQQGVDQPQHF. The chain recombines TRBV10-1 with TRBJ1-5, with 8 bases that match TRBD1. With 6 bases clipped from V and 5 bases from J, the junction kept 9 bases outside the gene matches. This CDR3 has 15 amino acids. The germline V gene has CDR1 WNHNN and CDR2 SYGVQD (reference sequence).

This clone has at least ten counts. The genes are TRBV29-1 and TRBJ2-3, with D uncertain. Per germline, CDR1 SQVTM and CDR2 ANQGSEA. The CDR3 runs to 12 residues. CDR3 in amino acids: CSARANEDTQYF. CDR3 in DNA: TGCAGTGCAAGAGCGAATGAAGATACGCAGTATTTT.

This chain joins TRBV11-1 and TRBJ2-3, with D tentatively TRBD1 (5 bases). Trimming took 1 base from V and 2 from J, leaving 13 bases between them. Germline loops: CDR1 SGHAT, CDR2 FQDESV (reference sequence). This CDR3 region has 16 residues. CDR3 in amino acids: CASSLVGRENTDTQYF. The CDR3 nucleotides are TGTGCCAGCAGCTTAGTGGGCAGGGAAAACACAGATACGCAGTATTTT.

The CDR3 loop is CASSWERGSYEQYF. CDR3 sequence (DNA): TGTGCCAGCAGTTGGGAAAGGGGATCCTACGAGCAGTACTTC. The chain has TRBV28 and TRBJ2-7; TRBD1 might be the D (5 bases). CDR1 MDHEN and CDR2 SYDVKM come from the germline V gene. V dropped 4 bases and J dropped 1 base, with 11 bases sitting between them. The CDR3 has 14 amino acids.